The clone carrying this T cell receptor beta chain came up a few times. The antigen is undetermined. This sample is drawn from a study of blood T cells in healthy people across ages. General study findings and limits: Roughly linear declines in TCR beta diversity per million T cells occurred with age.

For the second PCR, which ran for about 6 to 11 cycles, a sample-barcoded 5' primer and a J-beta primer mix were used. TCRdb re-called the 5' RACE reads with MiXCR, one entry per CDR3 protein. The sample lists around 1,000,000 distinct CDR3 sequences; 20% to 25% were seen once. The V end lost 3 bases, the J end lost 8 bases, and 13 bases lay between the germline ends. This CDR3 has 14 amino acids. This same sample was also part of a study on T cells of mothers and their children. As that report states: For related and unrelated pairs alike, thymic selection shapes TCR recombination output similarly.

The chain recombines TRBV12-3 or TRBV12-4 with TRBJ1-4; D unclear. The TCR originated in a girl aged 2-10 years in good health. What was sequenced was blood. The CDR3 bases are TGTGCCAGCAGTTTTGTTAAGGGTTCGGAAAAACTGTTTTTT. This encodes CASSFVKGSEKLFF.